This passage covers 30 T cell receptor beta chains from one sample sequenced in a study of OX40 agonist ivuxolimab in advanced cancers. Data came from immunoSEQ multiplex PCR; TCRdb stores just in-frame clones and leaves some out. The data show 20,000 to 25,000 clones, around 80% seen once. The sequenced sample was CD4+ or CD8+ T cells sorted from blood, obtained in a trial of the OX40 agonist ivuxolimab. All receptors derive from an adult with an advanced solid tumor such as melanoma, head and neck, liver or kidney cancer.

The chain recombines TRBV5-6 with TRBJ2-7, with TRBD1 identical over 7 bases. Trimming removed 5 bases from V and 1 base from J; junction bases left unmatched: 3. The CDR3 totals 13 residues. Germline CDR1 reads SGHDT; CDR2 reads YYEEEE. The CDR3 bases are TGTGCCAGCAGAAACAGGGGTTCCTACGAGCAGTACTTC. Protein: CASRNRGSYEQYF. Supplemented by reference TRBV5-6 and TRBJ2-7, the full variable domain reads DAGVTQSPTHLIKTRGQQVTLRCSPKSGHDTVSWYQQALGQGPQFIFQYYEEEERQRGNFPDRFSGHQFPNYSSELNVNALLLGDSALYLCASRNRGSYEQYFGPGTRLTVT.

This chain connects TRBV7-6 to TRBJ1-2; 8 bases fit TRBD1. The CDR3 loop spans 15 amino acids. Germline lookup yields CDR1 SGHVS and CDR2 FNYEAQ. The J segment lost 3 bases and the V segment lost 3 bases, leaving 6 bases of the junction unmatched. The CDR3: CASSFSGGRDYGYTF. CDR3 in DNA: TGTGCCAGCAGCTTTTCAGGGGGCCGTGACTATGGCTACACCTTC.

This clone was recorded only once. V is TRBV4-1 and J is TRBJ2-7; perhaps TRBD1 as D (6 bases). Germline V gene data show CDR1 as MGHRA and CDR2 as YSYEKL. The CDR3 spans 13 residues. Trimming removed 3 bases at V and 7 bases at J, with 13 bases between. The CDR3: CASSQGHWMEQYF. CDR3 DNA: TGCGCCAGCAGCCAGGGACACTGGATGGAGCAGTACTTC.

The V gene is TRBV19, the J gene TRBJ2-1; D gene unclear. CDR1 is LNHDA, CDR2 SQIVND, per germline (reference sequence). V was trimmed by 3 bases and J by 8 bases, leaving 11 bases between them. CDR3 length: 13 residues. CDR3 DNA: TGTGCCAGTAGTATCATGGGTGTAGATGAGCAGTTCTTC. It specifies CASSIMGVDEQFF.

This sequence joins TRBV5-4 and TRBJ2-7; 9 bases are shared with TRBD2. With V trimmed by 2 bases and J by 6 bases, 9 bases remained unmatched. Germline lookup yields CDR1 SGHNT and CDR2 YYREEE (reference sequence). The CDR3 loop spans 15 amino acids. The DNA of the CDR3 is TGTGCCAGCAGCTTAGCGGGGGGCCTCCTCCTCGAGCAGTACTTC. This translates into CASSLAGGLLLEQYF.

This clone was picked up one time. V is TRBV27 and J is TRBJ2-1, with 11 bases matching TRBD2. V lost 2 bases, J lost 0 bases, and 0 bases stayed unmatched. The CDR3 covers 16 residues. Per the germline V gene, CDR1 is MNHEY and CDR2 is SMNVEV (reference sequence). The CDR3 is CASSLLAGGSYNEQFF. CDR3 coding DNA: TGTGCCAGCAGTTTACTAGCGGGAGGCTCCTACAATGAGCAGTTCTTC.

J is TRBJ2-5 and V is TRBV9; a possible D gene is TRBD2 (6 bases). CDR1 is SGDLS, CDR2 YYNGEE, per germline. This CDR3 is 17 amino acids long. The germline V and J ends were trimmed by 4 bases and 1 base, with 20 bases remaining between them. The CDR3 nucleotides read TGTGCCAGCAGCTTAGGCCAGGTAGCGGAGGGCCAAGAGACCCAGTACTTC. This encodes CASSLGQVAEGQETQYF.

The V and J genes are TRBV19 and TRBJ2-1; TRBD1 matches at 9 bases. The CDR3 contains 12 residues. V trimming: 11 bases; J trimming: 9 bases; junction bases outside the gene matches: 8. Germline V gives CDR1 LNHDA, CDR2 SQIVND (reference sequence). The CDR3 sequence is CACGQGPPEQFF. CDR3 nucleotides: TGTGCCTGCGGACAGGGGCCGCCTGAGCAGTTCTTC.

This clone is medium-sized by share. The same CDR3 can be traced to other DNA sequences in this sample. V gene TRBV18 combines with J gene TRBJ2-1; the D is unclear. Per germline, CDR1 KGHSH and CDR2 LQKENI. The V and J ends lost 3 bases and 4 bases respectively, with 10 bases between them. The CDR3 covers 14 residues. This CDR3 is CASSPGRNYNEQFF. The CDR3 DNA reads as TGTGCCAGCTCACCGGGCCGGAATTACAATGAGCAGTTCTTC.

This clone occurred once. This rearrangement joins TRBV19 to TRBJ2-3; D possibly matches TRBD1 or TRBD2 (5 bases each). Trimming shortened V by 4 bases and J by 4 bases, and 21 bases separated the two germline ends. Per germline, CDR1 LNHDA and CDR2 SQIVND (reference sequence). CDR3 size: 17 residues. The DNA for the CDR3 is TGTGCCAGTAGTACCCTCGGGACGGTTGAAGTTGCAGATACGCAGTATTTT. Translation gives CASSTLGTVEVADTQYF.

The V gene is TRBV2, the J gene TRBJ1-2, with 9 bases lining up with TRBD1. The V and J ends lost 0 bases and 8 bases, in that order; junction bases with no gene match: 16. Germline V gene data show CDR1 as SNHLY and CDR2 as FYNNEI. This CDR3 has 18 residues. The CDR3 region is CASSEALLGTGNSWGYTF. In nucleotides, the CDR3 is TGTGCCAGCAGTGAAGCGCTTCTGGGGACAGGGAATTCATGGGGCTACACCTTC.

By sample fraction, this clone is medium-sized. This chain uses TRBV7-2 with TRBJ2-1; D unresolved. V lost 2 bases, J lost 0 bases, and 11 bases lay in between. CDR1 is SGHTA, CDR2 FQGNSA, per germline. The CDR3 is 16 residues long. The CDR3 DNA sequence: TGTGCCAGCAGCTTAATAGCCGGTAGCTCCTACAATGAGCAGTTCTTC. This codes for CASSLIAGSSYNEQFF.

The rearrangement joins TRBV7-9 to TRBJ2-1; TRBD2 agrees at 11 bases. J gave up 4 bases and V 5 bases, and 10 bases lay outside the gene matches. The CDR3 is 17 residues long. Germline CDR1 SEHNR, CDR2 FQNEAQ (reference sequence). The CDR3 region is CASSVLAGVGQYNEQFF. The CDR3 region has the DNA TGTGCCAGCAGCGTACTAGCGGGAGTAGGTCAATACAATGAGCAGTTCTTC.

There are a few counts of this clone. This chain connects TRBV4-1 to TRBJ1-1; the match to TRBD1 covers 7 bases. V was clipped by 5 bases and J by 5 bases; unmatched bases: 8. There are 14 residues in the CDR3. CDR1 MGHRA and CDR2 YSYEKL come from the germline V gene. The CDR3 reads CASSFGTEATEAFF. The CDR3 coding sequence is TGCGCCAGCAGCTTCGGGACAGAGGCAACTGAAGCTTTCTTT.

The chain links TRBV25-1 to TRBJ1-1; D possibly corresponds to TRBD1 (5 bases). The CDR3 loop spans 12 amino acids. V shed 4 bases and J shed 11 bases, with 14 bases lying between them. Germline assignment: CDR1 MGHDK and CDR2 SYGVNS. CDR3 protein: CASSGPTVQAFF. Written as DNA, the CDR3 is TGTGCCAGCAGTGGACCGACAGTCCAGGCTTTCTTT.

The chain has TRBV10-3 and TRBJ1-4, with a weak D call TRBD1 (5 bases). CDR1 and CDR2 (germline): ENHRY, SYGVKD. V was clipped by 3 bases and J by 0 bases, with 11 bases between them. The length of the CDR3 is 16 residues. As DNA, the CDR3 is TGTGCCATCAGTGAAGGGACTTCAGCAACTAATGAAAAACTGTTTTTT. Translating gives CAISEGTSATNEKLFF.

The rearrangement links TRBV28 to TRBJ1-5; D perhaps matches TRBD1 (5 bases). Germline lookup yields CDR1 MDHEN and CDR2 SYDVKM. V lost 4 bases, J lost 4 bases, and 11 bases lay in between. This CDR3 is 14 amino acids long. The CDR3 loop is CASSSEGNNQPQHF. The DNA of the CDR3 is TGTGCCAGCAGTTCGGAGGGGAATAATCAGCCCCAGCATTTT. Full variable domain (remainder filled in from reference TRBV28 and TRBJ1-5): DVKVTQSSRYLVKRTGEKVFLECVQDMDHENMFWYRQDPGLGLRLIYFSYDVKMKEKGDIPEGYSVSREKKERFSLILESASTNQTSMYLCASSSEGNNQPQHFGDGTRLSIL.

The chain combines TRBV18 with TRBJ2-3; D may be TRBD1 (6 bases). The ends were cut back, 3 bases at V and 5 bases at J, with 18 bases in the middle. Germline V gives CDR1 KGHSH, CDR2 LQKENI. The CDR3 spans 16 residues. Written as DNA, the CDR3 is TGTGCCAGCTCACCGATAGGGGCAGGGGAAGAAGATACGCAGTATTTT. Its translation is CASSPIGAGEEDTQYF.

In its sample, this clone was seen a few times. This sequence joins TRBV10-3 and TRBJ2-1; 10 bases line up with TRBD1. This CDR3 contains 15 residues. The germline CDR1 and CDR2 sequences are ENHRY and SYGVKD. The ends lost 5 bases at V and 6 bases at J; junction bases unmatched: 7. CDR3 nucleotides: TGTGCCATCAGTTTAGGGACAGGGGATTTCAATGAGCAGTTCTTC. This sequence encodes CAISLGTGDFNEQFF.

This rearrangement joins TRBV9 to TRBJ2-2, with a possible D match to TRBD2 (6 bases). The CDR3 extends over 12 amino acids. V lost 2 bases, J lost 7 bases, and 6 bases lay in between. The germline V gene encodes CDR1 SGDLS and CDR2 YYNGEE. CDR3 DNA sequence: TGTGCCAGCAGCGTGGGACTCGGGGAGCTGTTTTTT. Translation gives CASSVGLGELFF.

As DNA, the CDR3 is TGTGCCAGCAGCTACCGGACTTCGGGCTACACCTTC. This translates into CASSYRTSGYTF. This chain uses TRBV7-2 with TRBJ1-2, with D uncertain. CDR3 size: 12 residues. The V end lost 4 bases, the J end lost 8 bases, and 11 bases lay between the germline ends. From germline, CDR1 is SGHTA and CDR2 FQGNSA. The full variable domain, its missing parts supplied by reference TRBV7-2 and TRBJ1-2, is GAGVSQSPSNKVTEKGKDVELRCDPISGHTALYWYRQSLGQGLEFLIYFQGNSAPDKSGLPSDRFSAERTGGSVSTLTIQRTQQEDSAVYLCASSYRTSGYTFGSGTRLTVV.

V usage is TRBV6-1 and J usage is TRBJ1-1; no clear D. Germline V gene data show CDR1 as MNHNS and CDR2 as SASEGT. CDR3 length: 13 amino acids. Trimming left V 5 bases short and J 1 base short, with 8 bases between. CDR3 coding DNA: TGTGCCAGCAGTCTGTGGGGGAACACTGAAGCTTTCTTT. Translation gives CASSLWGNTEAFF.

This clone was recorded a few times. The chain employs TRBV29-1 and TRBJ1-1; possible D gene TRBD1, 6 bases. V dropped 6 bases and J dropped 1 base, with 12 bases sitting between them. Germline CDR1 is SQVTM and CDR2 is ANQGSEA. CDR3 length: 13 residues. CDR3 loop: CSVEGTTNTEAFF. The CDR3 DNA reads as TGCAGCGTCGAGGGGACAACGAACACTGAAGCTTTCTTT.

This clone was picked up a small number of times. The chain is built from TRBV5-5 and TRBJ1-5; no definite D call. The ends were cut back, 5 bases at V and 0 bases at J, with 15 bases in the middle. CDR3 length equals 16 residues. Germline V gives CDR1 SGHKS, CDR2 YYEKEE (reference sequence). CDR3 region: CASSSRVTTSNQPQHF. CDR3 coding DNA: TGTGCCAGCAGTTCAAGGGTCACAACTAGCAATCAGCCCCAGCATTTT.

The chain joins TRBV27 to TRBJ2-1; 8 bases agree with TRBD2. Germline V gives CDR1 MNHEY, CDR2 SMNVEV (reference sequence). The CDR3 is 15 residues long. J gave up 9 bases and V 5 bases, and 12 bases lay outside the gene matches. CDR3 sequence (DNA): TGTGCCAGCAGTCTTCATTGGGGACTAGTTACTGAGCAGTTCTTC. This translates into CASSLHWGLVTEQFF.

CDR3 sequence: CASSPRGGTRGLNNEQFF. The DNA of the CDR3 is TGTGCCAGCAGCCCAAGGGGGGGGACAAGAGGATTAAACAATGAGCAGTTCTTC. The genes are TRBV5-4 and TRBJ2-1, with a possible D match to TRBD2 (7 bases). With 4 bases removed from V and 5 bases from J, the gap between germline ends came to 25 bases. The CDR3 is 18 amino acids. Looked up from germline, CDR1 is SGHNT and CDR2 is YYREEE (reference sequence).

This clone was found many times. J is TRBJ1-5 and V is TRBV5-6, with D perhaps matching TRBD1 (5 bases). This CDR3 comprises 13 residues. V shed 3 bases and J shed 7 bases, with 11 bases lying between them. Germline assignment: CDR1 SGHDT and CDR2 YYEEEE. This chain's CDR3 is CASSSGPKQPQHF. The CDR3 DNA reads as TGTGCCAGCAGCTCGGGACCGAAACAGCCCCAGCATTTT.

V gene TRBV4-1 combines with J gene TRBJ1-4; possibly TRBD1 for D (5 bases). This CDR3 spans 16 amino acids. Trimming removed 0 bases at V and 6 bases at J, with 14 bases between. The V gene's germline CDR1 is MGHRA and CDR2 YSYEKL. CDR3 bases: TGCGCCAGCAGCCAAGAATCGCCAGGGCGGGATGAAAAACTGTTTTTT. The encoded protein is CASSQESPGRDEKLFF.

The chain uses TRBV19 and TRBJ2-3; D unresolved. In germline, CDR1 is LNHDA, CDR2 SQIVND (reference sequence). This CDR3 contains 16 residues. Trimming removed 5 bases at V and 0 bases at J, with 15 bases between. The CDR3 region is CASSPFLESSTDTQYF. Here the CDR3 DNA reads TGTGCCAGTAGTCCCTTTCTAGAATCTAGCACAGATACGCAGTATTTT. The variable domain in full, with the rest retrieved from reference TRBV19 and TRBJ2-3, is DGGITQSPKYLFRKEGQNVTLSCEQNLNHDAMYWYRQDPGQGLRLIYYSQIVNDFQKGDIAEGYSVSREKKESFPLTVTSAQKNPTAFYLCASSPFLESSTDTQYFGPGTRLTVL.

In this sample, this clone turned up once. This sequence joins TRBV15 and TRBJ2-7; D is undetermined. The CDR3 is made up of 15 amino acids. Trimming took off 0 bases at V and 2 bases at J, with 11 bases between the two ends. CDR1 and CDR2 from the germline V gene are LNHNV and YYDKDF (reference sequence). In DNA, the CDR3 is TGTGCCACCAGCAGAGATCTAGGGAAAACCTACGAGCAGTACTTC. This codes for CATSRDLGKTYEQYF.